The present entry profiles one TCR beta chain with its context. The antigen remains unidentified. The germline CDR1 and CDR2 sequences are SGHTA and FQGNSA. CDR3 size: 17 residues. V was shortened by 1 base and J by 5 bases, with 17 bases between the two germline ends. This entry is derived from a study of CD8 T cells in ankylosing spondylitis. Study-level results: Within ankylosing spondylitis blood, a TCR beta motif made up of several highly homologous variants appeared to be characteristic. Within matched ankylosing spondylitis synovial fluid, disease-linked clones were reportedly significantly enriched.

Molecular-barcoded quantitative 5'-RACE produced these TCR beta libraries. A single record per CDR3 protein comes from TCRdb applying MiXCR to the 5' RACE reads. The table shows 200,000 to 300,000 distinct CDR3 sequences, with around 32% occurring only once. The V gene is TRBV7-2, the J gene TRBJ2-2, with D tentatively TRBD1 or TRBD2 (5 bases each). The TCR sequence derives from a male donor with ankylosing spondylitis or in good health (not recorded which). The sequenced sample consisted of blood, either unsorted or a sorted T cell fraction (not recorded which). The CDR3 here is CASSLGSAKGRTGELFF. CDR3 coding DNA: TGTGCCAGCAGCTTAGGTTCCGCGAAGGGACGGACCGGGGAGCTGTTTTTT.